This T cell receptor beta chain appears in the sequencing data of a study of CD4 T cell repertoires in COVID-19 (dated by TCRdb to the early 2020s). In the study overall: For cross-reactivity analysis, CFSE-low cells were expanded with IL-2 for nine to ten days and were then relabeled and restimulated with spike proteins from other coronaviruses. Naturally processed CD4+ T cell responses to SARS-CoV-2 spike and nucleoprotein were characterized in COVID-19-recovered individuals, and clonal composition was assessed by TCR Vbeta sequencing. In a few recovered individuals, the researchers analyzed the TCR Vbeta repertoire of SARS-CoV-2-reactive T cells at the subset level.

As to this clone: Its antigen has not been determined. No base quality information exists; no much larger clone differs at one position.

Uncultured memory T cell samples were sequenced directly after ex vivo isolation. From peripheral blood mononuclear cells, the researchers isolated CD4+ total memory, central memory, effector memory and circulating T follicular helper cells. The method behind the library was the immunoSEQ multiplex PCR assay. Per the authors' processing: The Chao-Jaccard similarity index and the number of shared clonotypes were used to measure repertoire overlap between subsets. TCRdb holds this immuneACCESS table with in-frame rearrangements only. Some clones are missing; in checked studies, unresolved V genes explain under half, and the rest has no known cause. Clonal size and the V and J genes are those of that table, whereas D and trimming came from the DNA. This sample comprises 20,000 or so clones, about 93% of them detected only once. The ten largest make up around 0.66% of the sample. On the study overall, not on this receptor specifically: Between 7 and 25% of SARS-CoV-2 clonotypes were also found in SARS-CoV and/or HKU1 spike-stimulated secondary cultures, consistent with cross-reactivity. Several of the most expanded SARS-CoV-2-reactive clonotypes were shared between two or all three memory subsets, suggesting intraclonal diversification.

The germline V gene encodes CDR1 WSHSY and CDR2 SAAADI. There are 15 amino acids in the CDR3, from cysteine to phenylalanine inclusive. Here the CDR3 DNA is all that survives: 45 bases in frame from base 1. V and J lose 6 bases and 7 bases, and a span of 19 bases separates them. This receptor was taken from a human donor who had COVID-19. Sequencing used circulating follicular helper CD4+ T cells (cTfh) from blood, obtained before the COVID-19 pandemic. Per the publication, the cell subset or site label means: circulating T follicular helper cells. The V and J genes are TRBV10-2 and TRBJ1-3; the D gene is unclear. The CDR3 protein: CASRTGRGPGNTIYF. Read as DNA, the sequence is TGCGCCAGCAGGACGGGGAGAGGGCCGGGGAACACCATATATTTT.